The source of this T cell receptor (beta chain) is a study of blood T cell repertoires in COVID-19. The CDR3 contains 15 residues. V dropped 4 bases and J dropped 10; count of bases not matched to a gene: 7. CDR1 and CDR2 from the germline V gene are MGHRA and YSYEKL. Some clones are missing from TCRdb's copy, which holds only in-frame ones; the method was immunoSEQ multiplex PCR. The table lists around 300,000 clones, 70% to 90% of them singletons. Sequenced input: peripheral blood. The chain combines TRBV4-1 with TRBJ1-6, with TRBD1 matching over 10 bases. The TCR sequence derives from a woman in her 70s with acute or convalescent COVID-19. The CDR3 protein is CASSRGTGVYSPLHF. The CDR3 DNA reads TGCGCCAGCAGCCGGGGGACAGGGGTTTACTCACCCCTCCACTTT.